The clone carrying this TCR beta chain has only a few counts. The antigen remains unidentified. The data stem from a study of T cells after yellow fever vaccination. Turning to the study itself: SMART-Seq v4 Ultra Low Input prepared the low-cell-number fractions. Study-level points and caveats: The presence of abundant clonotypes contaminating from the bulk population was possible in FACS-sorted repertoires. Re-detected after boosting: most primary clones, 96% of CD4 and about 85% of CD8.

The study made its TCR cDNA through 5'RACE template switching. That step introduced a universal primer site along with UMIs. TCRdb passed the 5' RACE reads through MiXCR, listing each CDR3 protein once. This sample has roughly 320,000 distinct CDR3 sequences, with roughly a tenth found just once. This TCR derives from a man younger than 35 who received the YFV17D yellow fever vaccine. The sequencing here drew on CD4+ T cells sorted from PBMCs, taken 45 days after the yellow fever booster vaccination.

This CDR3 is CAIRGQGNYGYTF. Written as DNA, the CDR3 is TGTGCCATCAGAGGACAGGGTAACTATGGCTACACCTTC. The genes are TRBV10-3 and TRBJ1-2, with 8 bases fitting TRBD1. The junction had 1 base not matched to a gene; V was cut back by 6 bases and J by 1 base. Germline CDR1 reads ENHRY; CDR2 reads SYGVKD. There are 13 residues in the CDR3.